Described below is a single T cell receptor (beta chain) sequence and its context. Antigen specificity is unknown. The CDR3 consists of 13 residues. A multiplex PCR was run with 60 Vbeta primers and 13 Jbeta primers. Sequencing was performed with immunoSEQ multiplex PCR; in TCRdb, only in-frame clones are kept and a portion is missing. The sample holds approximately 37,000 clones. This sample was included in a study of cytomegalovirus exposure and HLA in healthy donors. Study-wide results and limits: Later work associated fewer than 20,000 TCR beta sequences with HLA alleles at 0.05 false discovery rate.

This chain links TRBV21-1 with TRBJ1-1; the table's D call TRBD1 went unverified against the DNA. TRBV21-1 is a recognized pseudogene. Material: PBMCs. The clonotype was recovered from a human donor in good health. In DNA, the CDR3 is TGTGCCAGCAATGTCAGGCCCGTCACTGAAGCTTTCTTT. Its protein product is CASNVRPVTEAFF.